Shown below are 6 T cell receptor beta chains from a single sample sequenced in a study of T cells in Graves' hyperthyroidism and ophthalmopathy. RNA transcripts were the template for amplifying TCR beta CDR3 regions. Researchers ran a first-round RT-PCR on the TCR CDR3 using the HTBI primer set. TCRdb passed the multiplex PCR reads through MiXCR, listing each CDR3 protein once. The sample shows about 600,000 distinct CDR3 sequences, around 16% of them seen only once. The sample comprised blood. The receptors shown here come from a woman between 35 and 50 years old with Graves' ophthalmopathy.

The table lists this clonotype with many counts. The genes are TRBV3-1 and TRBJ2-2; maybe TRBD2 (6 bases). The V end was cut by 4 bases, the J end by 2 bases, with 17 bases between. Germline CDR1 LGHDT, CDR2 YNNKEL (reference sequence). CDR3 length: 17 amino acids. The CDR3 sequence: CASSLTLAGSNTGELFF. In DNA, the CDR3 is TGTGCCAGCAGCCTCACTTTGGCCGGGAGTAACACCGGGGAGCTGTTTTTT.

V is TRBV6-1 and J is TRBJ1-5; D not resolved. V was shortened by 6 bases and J by 2 bases, with 14 bases between the two germline ends. The germline V gene has CDR1 MNHNS and CDR2 SASEGT. This CDR3 has 15 residues. The CDR3, as DNA: TGTGCCAGCAGAATCGGGGTACGAGGCAATCAGCCCCAGCATTTT. Translating gives CASRIGVRGNQPQHF.

This clonotype was picked up many times. The chain recombines TRBV20-1 with TRBJ2-1; TRBD1 or TRBD2 may be the D gene (5 bases each). V dropped 6 bases and J dropped 7 bases, with 19 bases sitting between them. The CDR3 sequence is 14 residues long. CDR1 DFQATT and CDR2 SNEGSKA come from the germline V gene (reference sequence). CDR3 in amino acids: CSARADSWGNEQFF. Here the CDR3 DNA reads TGCAGTGCACGTGCGGACTCTTGGGGGAATGAGCAGTTCTTC.

The CDR3 here is CASSEETGRNSPLHF. CDR3 coding DNA: TGTGCCAGCAGTGAAGAGACAGGTCGCAATTCACCCCTCCACTTT. The chain joins TRBV2 to TRBJ1-6, with D tentatively TRBD1 (6 bases). CDR1 is SNHLY and CDR2 is FYNNEI in the germline V gene. This CDR3 contains 15 residues. Trimming cost V 1 base and J 7 bases, with 11 bases left between them.

The chain joins TRBV30 to TRBJ1-6; the match to TRBD1 covers 7 bases. The CDR3 loop spans 14 amino acids. The junction had 9 bases not matched to a gene; V was cut back by 5 bases and J by 8 bases. CDR1 is GTSNPN and CDR2 is SVGIG in the germline V gene (reference sequence). The CDR3 spells CAWGIGQEDSPLHF. CDR3 DNA: TGTGCCTGGGGCATAGGACAGGAAGATTCACCCCTCCACTTT.

In this sample, this clonotype turned up many times. The V call is TRBV3-1, the J call TRBJ2-5; the D gene is possibly TRBD1 (5 bases). V lost 4 bases, J lost 2 bases, and 17 bases lay in between. CDR3 length: 16 residues. Looked up from germline, CDR1 is LGHDT and CDR2 is YNNKEL (reference sequence). For the CDR3, the DNA is TGTGCCAGCAGCCCCCCCATCCCAGGGAATCAAGAGACCCAGTACTTC. Protein: CASSPPIPGNQETQYF.